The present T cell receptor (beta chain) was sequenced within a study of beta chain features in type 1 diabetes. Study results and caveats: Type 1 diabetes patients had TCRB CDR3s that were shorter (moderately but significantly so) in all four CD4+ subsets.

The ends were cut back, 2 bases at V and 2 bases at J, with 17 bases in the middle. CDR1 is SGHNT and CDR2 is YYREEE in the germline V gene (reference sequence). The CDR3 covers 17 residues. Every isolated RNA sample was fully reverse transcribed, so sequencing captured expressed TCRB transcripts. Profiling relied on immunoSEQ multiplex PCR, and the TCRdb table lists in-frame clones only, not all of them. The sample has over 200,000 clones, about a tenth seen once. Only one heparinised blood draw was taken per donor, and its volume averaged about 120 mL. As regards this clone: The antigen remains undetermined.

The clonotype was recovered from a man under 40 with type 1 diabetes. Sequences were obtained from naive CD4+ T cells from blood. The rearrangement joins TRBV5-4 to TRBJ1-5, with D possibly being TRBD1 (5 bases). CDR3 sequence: CASSFGPAGRGNQPQHF. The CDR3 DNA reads TGTGCCAGCAGCTTTGGACCGGCAGGGAGGGGCAATCAGCCCCAGCATTTT.